Many counts were recorded for the clone carrying this TCR beta chain. Its antigen is not identified. Per the original data handling: The median was about 100,000 TCRs per sample, ranging about 20,000 to 700,000. TCRdb re-called the RACE reads through MiXCR, storing one row per CDR3 protein. The V and J calls were determined by TCRdb, not by the authors. The sample contains about 35,000 distinct CDR3 sequences, around 10% of which appear only once. The CDR3 contains 16 residues. The V segment lost 0 bases and the J segment 4 bases; nucleotides outside the gene matches: 5. CDR1 and CDR2 (germline): SGHDN, FVKESK. These data belong to a study of human T cells and chemical hapten exposure. General study points: Once DPC sensitization occurred, TCRs above 1 in 1000 frequency showed no change.

The sample's time point: pre-sensitization, week 0. The treatment denotes: therapeutic diphenylcyclopropenone sensitization with weekly scalp DPC. RNA extraction used unfractionated whole blood as the source of total RNA. The TCR originated in a woman in her thirties or forties with alopecia areata. Some clones in this sample may be carry-over from other donors' samples. The chain links TRBV14 to TRBJ2-1; 8 bases match TRBD2. The sequences come from whole blood, collected in connection with sensitization to the hapten diphenylcyclopropenone (DPC). The DNA of the CDR3 is TGTGCCAGCAGCCAAGATAAGCGGGAGTGGTACAATGAGCAGTTCTTC. Translating it yields CASSQDKREWYNEQFF.